A selection of T cell receptor beta chains follows, all from one sample in a study of blood T cell repertoires in COVID-19. Sequencing was performed with immunoSEQ multiplex PCR; in TCRdb, only in-frame clones are kept and a portion is missing. The data show a few hundred thousand clones, with 80% to 85% seen just once and 15% to 17% held by the top ten. The sequencing sample was made of peripheral blood. The receptor set was obtained from a person aged 70 to 85 with COVID-19, enrolled during active disease. The CDR3 runs from the conserved cysteine through the conserved F or W. Each record gives: clone size, D gene, V gene, J gene, CDR3 DNA, CDR3 protein. D genes are given only for firm matches. Clone size, where shown, is once, few, many, or a class for clones that have expanded.

clone size: NA
D gene: TRBD2
V gene: TRBV18
J gene: TRBJ2-3
CDR3 DNA: TGTGCCAGCTCACCCCGGGGTCAGCGGGGGGGCACAGATACGCAGTATTTT
CDR3 protein: CASSPRGQRGGTDTQYF

clone size: once
D gene: NA
V gene: TRBV19
J gene: TRBJ1-1
CDR3 DNA: TGTGCCAGTAGTATAGAAAGCGGCGGGGGCGCTGAAGCTTTCTTT
CDR3 protein: CASSIESGGGAEAFF

clone size: NA
D gene: TRBD1
V gene: TRBV7-9
J gene: TRBJ1-5
CDR3 DNA: TGTGCCAGCCAAAGGGGGGACAGGCGAAATCAGCCCCAGCATTTT
CDR3 protein: CASQRGDRRNQPQHF

clone size: NA
D gene: NA
V gene: TRBV2
J gene: TRBJ2-7
CDR3 DNA: TGTGCCAGCAGTGAGGCTTTTCCGGGACTCGCTTTGGACGAGCAGTACTTC
CDR3 protein: CASSEAFPGLALDEQYF

clone size: NA
D gene: NA
V gene: TRBV6-5
J gene: TRBJ2-2
CDR3 DNA: TGTGCCAGTCGGGACTCCCCGAATGCCGGGGAGCTGTTTTTT
CDR3 protein: CASRDSPNAGELFF

clone size: NA
D gene: TRBD2
V gene: TRBV7-2
J gene: TRBJ2-7
CDR3 DNA: TGTGCCAGCAGCCGGACTAGCGGGGGGTCGTACGAGCAGTACTTC
CDR3 protein: CASSRTSGGSYEQYF

clone size: NA
D gene: TRBD2
V gene: TRBV5-1
J gene: TRBJ2-3
CDR3 DNA: TGCGCCAGCAGCTTACGACTAGCGGGAGGGCCCGTGCAAGATACGCAGTATTTT
CDR3 protein: CASSLRLAGGPVQDTQYF

clone size: NA
D gene: TRBD1
V gene: TRBV19
J gene: TRBJ1-1
CDR3 DNA: TGTGCCAGTAGTCTGACAGGGCCCCTGAACACTGAAGCTTTCTTT
CDR3 protein: CASSLTGPLNTEAFF

clone size: few
D gene: TRBD1
V gene: TRBV5-1
J gene: TRBJ2-7
CDR3 DNA: TGCGCCAGCAGCTGGGGACAGGCGACCTACGAGCAGTACTTC
CDR3 protein: CASSWGQATYEQYF

clone size: NA
D gene: TRBD2
V gene: TRBV27
J gene: TRBJ2-7
CDR3 DNA: TGTGCCAGCAGAAAGGGACTAGCGGGAGGGCCTGGCGAGCAGTACTTC
CDR3 protein: CASRKGLAGGPGEQYF